A single sample is the source of the 3 T cell receptor beta chains below, sequenced in a study of shared T cell receptors in the human thymus. The repertoire was sequenced with immunoSEQ multiplex PCR; TCRdb's copy has only in-frame clones and lacks some. Counted here are roughly 410,000 clones, approximately 95% occurring once; the ten biggest clones make up 0.015% to 0.02%. Sequencing was performed on thymocytes. These TCRs come from a human donor.

The rearrangement joins TRBV18 to TRBJ2-3, with D uncertain. Trimming pared 0 bases from V and 2 bases from J, leaving 15 bases between. In germline, CDR1 is KGHSH, CDR2 LQKENI. This CDR3 has 17 residues. The CDR3 here is CASSPPRNGSPTDTQYF. CDR3 nucleotides: TGTGCCAGCTCACCACCGAGGAACGGATCCCCCACAGATACGCAGTATTTT.

The rearrangement links TRBV18 to TRBJ1-4; the D gene is possibly TRBD1 (5 bases). This CDR3 region has 16 residues. V was shortened by 0 bases and J by 8 bases, with 16 bases between the two germline ends. Germline V gene lookup returns CDR1 KGHSH and CDR2 LQKENI. The DNA for the CDR3 is TGTGCCAGCTCACCACCGGGGCCTCTTTCGGGGGAAAAACTGTTTTTT. Translating it yields CASSPPGPLSGEKLFF.

This sequence joins TRBV5-4 and TRBJ2-5; D tentatively fits TRBD1 or TRBD2 (7 bases each). The CDR3 runs to 18 residues. Trimming pared 4 bases from V and 3 bases from J, leaving 25 bases between. Germline CDR1 and CDR2: SGHNT and YYREEE (reference sequence). The CDR3 DNA is TGTGCCAGCAGCGCGGGAGCAGGGGACAGTGGGGTTGAAGAGACCCAGTACTTC. The encoded protein is CASSAGAGDSGVEETQYF.